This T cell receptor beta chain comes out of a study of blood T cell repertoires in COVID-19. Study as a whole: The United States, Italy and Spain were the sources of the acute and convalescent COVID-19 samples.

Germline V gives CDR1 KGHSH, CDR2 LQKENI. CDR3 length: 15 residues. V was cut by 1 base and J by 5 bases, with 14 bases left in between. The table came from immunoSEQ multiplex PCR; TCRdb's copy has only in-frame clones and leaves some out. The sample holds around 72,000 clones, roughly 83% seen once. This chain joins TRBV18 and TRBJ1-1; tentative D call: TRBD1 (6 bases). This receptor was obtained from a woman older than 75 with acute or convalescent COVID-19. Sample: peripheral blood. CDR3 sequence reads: CASSPLAGVKTEAFF. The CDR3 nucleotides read TGTGCCAGCTCACCACTGGCAGGGGTCAAAACTGAAGCTTTCTTT.